This T cell receptor beta chain was sequenced for a study of blood T cell repertoires in COVID-19. Across the whole study: Collection of acute and convalescent COVID-19 samples took place in the United States, Italy and Spain. Sources were T cells, B-cell-depleted T cells, or PBMCs; the material itself was cDNA or gDNA.

The V end was cut by 6 bases, the J end by 4 bases, with 19 bases between. Germline CDR1 and CDR2: MDHEN and SYDVKM. CDR3 size: 16 residues. Per the original data handling: The assay estimated nucleated cells by amplifying reference gene primers. Using immunoSEQ multiplex PCR, the repertoire was profiled, and TCRdb retains in-frame clones only, with some absent. The DNA gave D and trimming, while V, J and clone size come from that table. The sample includes around 140,000 clones, 84% of them seen just once. Donors were grouped by their self-reported clinical history. This rearrangement joins TRBV28 to TRBJ1-5; TRBD1 might be the D (6 bases). This TCR was recovered from a man in his fifties in a cohort exposed to, infected with or recovered from COVID-19 (not recorded which). Sequenced material: PBMCs or T cells enriched from blood (not recorded which). In nucleotides, the CDR3 is TGTGCCAGCAGCTTCGGGACAAAAGGAGGAAATCAGCCCCAGCATTTT. Translation gives CASSFGTKGGNQPQHF.